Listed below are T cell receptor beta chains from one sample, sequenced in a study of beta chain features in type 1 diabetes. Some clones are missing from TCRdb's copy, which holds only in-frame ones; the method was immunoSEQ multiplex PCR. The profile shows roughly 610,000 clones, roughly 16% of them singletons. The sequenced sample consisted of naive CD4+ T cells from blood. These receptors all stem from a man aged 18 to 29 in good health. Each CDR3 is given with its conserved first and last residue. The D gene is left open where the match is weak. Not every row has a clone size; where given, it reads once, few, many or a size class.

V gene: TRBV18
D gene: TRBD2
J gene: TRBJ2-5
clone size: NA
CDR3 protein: CASSLQRGAMAQETQYF
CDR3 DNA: TGTGCCAGCTCGCTTCAGCGGGGGGCCATGGCACAAGAGACCCAGTACTTC

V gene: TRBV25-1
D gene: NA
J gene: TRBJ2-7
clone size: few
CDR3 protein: CASSGGGQTFLGEQYF
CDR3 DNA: TGTGCCAGCAGTGGTGGGGGACAAACCTTTTTGGGCGAGCAGTACTTC

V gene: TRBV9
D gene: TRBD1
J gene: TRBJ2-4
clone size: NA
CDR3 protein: CASSPRDSGVSRGNIQYF
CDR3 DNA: TGTGCCAGCAGCCCCAGGGACAGCGGTGTTTCCAGAGGAAACATTCAGTACTTC

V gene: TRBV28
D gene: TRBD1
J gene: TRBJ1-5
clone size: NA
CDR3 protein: CASSRSGGGRQPQHF
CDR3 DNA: TGTGCCAGCAGCCGATCAGGGGGCGGAAGGCAGCCCCAGCATTTT

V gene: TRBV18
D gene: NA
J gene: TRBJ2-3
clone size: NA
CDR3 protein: CASSPRIGTDTQYF
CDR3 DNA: TGTGCCAGCTCACCACGGATCGGCACAGATACGCAGTATTTT

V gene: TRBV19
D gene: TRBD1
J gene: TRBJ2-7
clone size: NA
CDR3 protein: CASSEGTGQVEQYF
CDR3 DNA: TGTGCCAGTAGTGAAGGGACAGGGCAGGTCGAGCAGTACTTC

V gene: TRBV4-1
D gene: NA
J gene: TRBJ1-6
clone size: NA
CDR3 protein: CASSQDGLPYNSPLHF
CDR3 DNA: TGCGCCAGCAGCCAAGACGGACTTCCCTATAATTCACCCCTCCACTTT

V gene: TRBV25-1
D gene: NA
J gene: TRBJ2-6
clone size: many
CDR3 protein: CASSASSGANVLTF
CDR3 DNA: TGTGCCAGCAGTGCTAGCTCTGGGGCCAACGTCCTGACTTTC

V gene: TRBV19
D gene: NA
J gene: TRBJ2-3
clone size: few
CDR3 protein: CASTLRGAEADTQYF
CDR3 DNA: TGTGCCAGTACTCTGCGGGGCGCAGAGGCAGATACGCAGTATTTT

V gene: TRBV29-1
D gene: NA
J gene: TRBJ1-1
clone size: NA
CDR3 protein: CSVLGWGNTEAFF
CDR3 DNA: TGCAGCGTTCTCGGCTGGGGGAACACTGAAGCTTTCTTT